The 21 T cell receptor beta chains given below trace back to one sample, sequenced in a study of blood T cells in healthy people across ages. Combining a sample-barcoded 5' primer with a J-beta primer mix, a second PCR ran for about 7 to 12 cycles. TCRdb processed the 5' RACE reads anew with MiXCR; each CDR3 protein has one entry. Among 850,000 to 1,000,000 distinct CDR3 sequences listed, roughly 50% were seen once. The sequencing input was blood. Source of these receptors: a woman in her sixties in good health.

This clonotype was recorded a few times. The CDR3 DNA reads as TGTGCCAGCAGTTTAGTGAGTCAGGGGACACTCTACGAGCAGTACTTC. The encoded protein is CASSLVSQGTLYEQYF. The rearrangement uses TRBV28 and TRBJ2-7; tentatively, D is TRBD1 (6 bases). Trimming left V 2 bases short and J 3 bases short, with 17 bases between. The germline CDR1 and CDR2 sequences are MDHEN and SYDVKM. The CDR3 spans 16 residues. The full variable domain, with the rest looked up from reference TRBV28 and TRBJ2-7, is DVKVTQSSRYLVKRTGEKVFLECVQDMDHENMFWYRQDPGLGLRLIYFSYDVKMKEKGDIPEGYSVSREKKERFSLILESASTNQTSMYLCASSLVSQGTLYEQYFGPGTRLTVT.

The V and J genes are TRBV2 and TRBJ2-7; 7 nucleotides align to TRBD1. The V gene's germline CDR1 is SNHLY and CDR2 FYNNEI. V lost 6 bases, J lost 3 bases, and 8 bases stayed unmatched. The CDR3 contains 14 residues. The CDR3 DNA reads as TGTGCCAGCAGGCCCGGGACAGCATACTACGAGCAGTACTTC. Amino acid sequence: CASRPGTAYYEQYF.

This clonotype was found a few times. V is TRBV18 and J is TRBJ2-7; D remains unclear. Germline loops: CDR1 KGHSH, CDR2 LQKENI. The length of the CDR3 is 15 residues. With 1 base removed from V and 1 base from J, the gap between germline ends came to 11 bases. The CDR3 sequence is CASSPRLGSSYEQYF. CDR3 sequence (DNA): TGTGCCAGCTCACCACGTCTGGGTTCGTCCTACGAGCAGTACTTC. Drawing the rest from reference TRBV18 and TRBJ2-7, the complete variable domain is NAGVMQNPRHLVRRRGQEARLRCSPMKGHSHVYWYRQLPEEGLKFMVYLQKENIIDESGMPKERFSAEFPKEGPSILRIQQVVRGDSAAYFCASSPRLGSSYEQYFGPGTRLTVT.

CDR3 bases: TGTGCCAGCAGTCGGAGGGGGACTAGTCGAGAGACCCAGTACTTC. It codes for CASSRRGTSRETQYF. This chain connects TRBV2 to TRBJ2-5; 8 positions match TRBD2. V was pared by 5 bases and J by 4 bases, with 9 bases of the junction left unmatched. The CDR3 runs 15 residues. Germline loops: CDR1 SNHLY, CDR2 FYNNEI.

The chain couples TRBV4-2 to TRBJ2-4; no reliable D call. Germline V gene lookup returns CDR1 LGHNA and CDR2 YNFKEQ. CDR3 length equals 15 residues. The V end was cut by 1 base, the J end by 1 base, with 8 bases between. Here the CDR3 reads CASSQGISAKNIQYF. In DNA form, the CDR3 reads TGTGCCAGCAGCCAAGGCATTAGCGCCAAAAACATTCAGTACTTC.

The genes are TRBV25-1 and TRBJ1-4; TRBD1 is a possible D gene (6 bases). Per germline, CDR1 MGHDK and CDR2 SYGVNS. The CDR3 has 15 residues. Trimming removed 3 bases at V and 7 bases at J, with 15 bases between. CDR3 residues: CASSEVSGGREKLFF. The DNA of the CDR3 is TGTGCCAGCAGTGAGGTTTCGGGGGGCCGTGAAAAACTGTTTTTT.

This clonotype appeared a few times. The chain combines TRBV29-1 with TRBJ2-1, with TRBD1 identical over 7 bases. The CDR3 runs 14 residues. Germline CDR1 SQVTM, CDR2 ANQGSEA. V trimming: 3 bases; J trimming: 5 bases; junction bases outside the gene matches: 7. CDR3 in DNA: TGCAGCGTTGAGGGCCCAGGGGGAAACAATGAGCAGTTCTTC. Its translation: CSVEGPGGNNEQFF.

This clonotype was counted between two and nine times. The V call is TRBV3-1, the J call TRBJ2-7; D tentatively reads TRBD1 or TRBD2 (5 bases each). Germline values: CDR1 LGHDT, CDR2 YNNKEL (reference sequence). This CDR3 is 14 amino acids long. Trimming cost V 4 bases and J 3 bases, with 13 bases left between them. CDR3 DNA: TGTGCCAGCAGCCCGGGACCGCAGTTCTACGAGCAGTACTTC. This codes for CASSPGPQFYEQYF.

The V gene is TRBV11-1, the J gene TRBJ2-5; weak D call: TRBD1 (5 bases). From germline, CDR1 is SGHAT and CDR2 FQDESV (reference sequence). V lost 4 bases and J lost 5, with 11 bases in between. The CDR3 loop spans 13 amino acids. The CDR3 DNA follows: TGTGCCAGCAGCTCCAGGGCGGTGGAGACCCAGTACTTC. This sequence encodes CASSSRAVETQYF.

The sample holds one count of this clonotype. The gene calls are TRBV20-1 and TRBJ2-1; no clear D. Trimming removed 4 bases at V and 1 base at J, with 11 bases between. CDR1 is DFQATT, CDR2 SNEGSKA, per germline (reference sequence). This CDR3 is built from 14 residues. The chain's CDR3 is CSANRHGSYNEQFF. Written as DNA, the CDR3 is TGCAGTGCTAATCGGCACGGATCCTACAATGAGCAGTTCTTC.

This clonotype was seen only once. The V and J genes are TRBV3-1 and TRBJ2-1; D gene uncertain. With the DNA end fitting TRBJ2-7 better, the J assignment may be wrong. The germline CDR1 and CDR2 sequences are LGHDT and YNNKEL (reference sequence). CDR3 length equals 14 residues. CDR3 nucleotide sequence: TGTGCCAGCAGCCAAGACCTCCGTACCCATGAGCAGTACTTC. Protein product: CASSQDLRTHEQYF.

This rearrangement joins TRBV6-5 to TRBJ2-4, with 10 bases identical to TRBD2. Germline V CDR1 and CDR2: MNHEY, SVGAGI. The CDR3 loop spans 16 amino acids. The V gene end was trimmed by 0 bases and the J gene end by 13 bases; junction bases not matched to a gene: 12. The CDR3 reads CASSYSSSGGPNEQYF. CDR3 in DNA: TGTGCCAGCAGTTACTCGAGTAGCGGGGGGCCCAATGAGCAGTACTTC.

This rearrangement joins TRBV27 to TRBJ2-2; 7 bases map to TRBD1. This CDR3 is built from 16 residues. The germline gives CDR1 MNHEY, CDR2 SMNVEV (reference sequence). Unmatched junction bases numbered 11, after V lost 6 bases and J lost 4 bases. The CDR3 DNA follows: TGTGCCAGCAGCAGTGGGACAGCGTGGGGCACCGGGGAGCTGTTTTTT. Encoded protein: CASSSGTAWGTGELFF.

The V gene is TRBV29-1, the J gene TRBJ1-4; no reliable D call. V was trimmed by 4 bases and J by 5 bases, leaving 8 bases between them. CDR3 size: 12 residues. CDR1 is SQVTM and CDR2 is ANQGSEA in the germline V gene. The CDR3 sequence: CSVGRKNEKLFF. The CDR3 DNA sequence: TGCAGCGTTGGTAGAAAAAATGAAAAACTGTTTTTT.

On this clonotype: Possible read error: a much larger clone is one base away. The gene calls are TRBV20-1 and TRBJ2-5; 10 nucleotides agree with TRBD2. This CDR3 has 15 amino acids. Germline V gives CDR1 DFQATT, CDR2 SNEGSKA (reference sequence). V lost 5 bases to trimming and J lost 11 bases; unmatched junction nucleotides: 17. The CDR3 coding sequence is TGCAGTGCTCTGAAGCGGGAGGGGGTATACAATGAGCAGTACTTC. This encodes CSALKREGVYNEQYF.

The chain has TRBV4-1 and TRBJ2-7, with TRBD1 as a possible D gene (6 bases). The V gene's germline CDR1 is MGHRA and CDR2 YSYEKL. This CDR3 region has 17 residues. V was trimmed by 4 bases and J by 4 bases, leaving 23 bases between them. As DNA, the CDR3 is TGCGCCAGCAGCCTAAGATTAGGGTCCGGGACAAATTACGAGCAGTACTTC. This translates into CASSLRLGSGTNYEQYF.

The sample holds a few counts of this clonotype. For the CDR3, the DNA is TGTGCCAGCAGCGCCGGACTAGCGGGAGCTGGATACGAGCAGTACTTC. It translates to CASSAGLAGAGYEQYF. The chain has TRBV21-1 and TRBJ2-7; the table's D call TRBD2 went unverified against the DNA. TRBV21-1 is a pseudogene segment. The CDR3 runs 16 residues.

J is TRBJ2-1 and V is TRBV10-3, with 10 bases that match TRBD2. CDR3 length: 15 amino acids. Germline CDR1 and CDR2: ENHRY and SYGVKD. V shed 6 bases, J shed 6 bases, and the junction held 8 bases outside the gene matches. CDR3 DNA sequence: TGTGCCATCAGCGACCAACTAGCGGGGCGCAATGAGCAGTTCTTC. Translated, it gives CAISDQLAGRNEQFF.

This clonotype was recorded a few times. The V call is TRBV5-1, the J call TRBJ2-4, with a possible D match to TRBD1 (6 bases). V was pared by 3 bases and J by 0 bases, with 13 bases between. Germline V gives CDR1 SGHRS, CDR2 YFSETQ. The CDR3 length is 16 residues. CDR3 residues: CASSWDTRGAKNIQYF. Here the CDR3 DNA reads TGCGCCAGCAGCTGGGACACCCGTGGAGCCAAAAACATTCAGTACTTC. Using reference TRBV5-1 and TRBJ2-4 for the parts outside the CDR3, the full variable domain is KAGVTQTPRYLIKTRGQQVTLSCSPISGHRSVSWYQQTPGQGLQFLFEYFSETQRNKGNFPGRFSGRQFSNSRSEMNVSTLELGDSALYLCASSWDTRGAKNIQYFGAGTRLSVL.

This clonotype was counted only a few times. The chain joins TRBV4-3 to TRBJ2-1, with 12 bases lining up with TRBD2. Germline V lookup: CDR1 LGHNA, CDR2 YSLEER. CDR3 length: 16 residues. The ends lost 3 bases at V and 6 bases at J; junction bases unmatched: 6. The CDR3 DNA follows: TGCGCCAGCAGCCATCGGACTAGCGGGATTGTCAATGAGCAGTTCTTC. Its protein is CASSHRTSGIVNEQFF.

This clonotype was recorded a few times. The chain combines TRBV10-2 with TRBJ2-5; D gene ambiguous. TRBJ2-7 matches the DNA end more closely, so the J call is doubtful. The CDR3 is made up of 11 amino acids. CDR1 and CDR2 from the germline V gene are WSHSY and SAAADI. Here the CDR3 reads CAGSRGNEQYF. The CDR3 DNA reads TGCGCCGGCTCTCGTGGAAACGAGCAGTACTTC.